The 30 T cell receptor beta chains below were found in one sample sequenced in a study of blood T cell repertoires in COVID-19. Using immunoSEQ multiplex PCR, the repertoire was profiled, and TCRdb retains in-frame clones only, with some absent. The sample comprises 250,000 to 350,000 clones, around four fifths of which are singletons, and around 4% rests with the top ten. Sequencing was performed on peripheral blood. The receptors derive from a woman aged 50 to 60 with active or convalescent COVID-19.

V and J are TRBV18 and TRBJ2-4, with no clear D. The CDR3 has 18 residues. Looked up from germline, CDR1 is KGHSH and CDR2 is LQKENI. The germline V and J ends were trimmed by 4 bases and 0 bases, with 19 bases remaining between them. CDR3 sequence reads: CASSLPTRGAVAKNIQYF. CDR3 in DNA: TGTGCCAGCTCACTACCCACTCGAGGCGCAGTAGCCAAAAACATTCAGTACTTC.

The chain joins TRBV3-1 (or the pseudogene TRBV3-2) to TRBJ1-1; 11 bases map to TRBD1. Losses at the gene ends were 4 bases for V and 4 bases for J; bases not matched to a gene: 8. This CDR3 comprises 16 residues. CDR1 and CDR2 from the germline V gene are LGHDT and YNNKEL (reference sequence). The CDR3 protein is CASSRSGTGGGTEAFF. CDR3 sequence (DNA): TGTGCCAGCAGCCGTTCGGGGACAGGGGGAGGCACTGAAGCTTTCTTT.

This clone was seen once. The genes are TRBV18 and TRBJ1-3, with D tentatively TRBD1 (6 bases). V shed 5 bases and J shed 0 bases, with 11 bases lying between them. This CDR3 contains 15 residues. In germline, CDR1 is KGHSH, CDR2 LQKENI. CDR3 in DNA: TGTGCCAGCTCAAACACAGGGACCTCTGGAAACACCATATATTTT. Residues: CASSNTGTSGNTIYF.

This chain uses TRBV10-2 with TRBJ1-2; 8 positions agree with TRBD1. The trim removed 6 bases at V and 8 bases at J, leaving 8 bases unmatched. CDR3 length equals 13 residues. The germline V gene has CDR1 WSHSY and CDR2 SAAADI. CDR3 in amino acids: CASSVDRASGYTF. DNA for the CDR3: TGCGCCAGCAGCGTGGACAGGGCCAGCGGCTACACCTTC.

The gene calls are TRBV5-4 and TRBJ2-2, with a tentative D call TRBD1 (6 bases). The length of the CDR3 is 14 residues. Germline CDR1 reads SGHNT; CDR2 reads YYREEE (reference sequence). Trimming took 4 bases from V and 2 from J, leaving 9 bases between them. CDR3 loop: CASSVDSNTGELFF. CDR3 nucleotide sequence: TGTGCCAGCAGCGTGGACAGCAACACCGGGGAGCTGTTTTTT. The variable domain in full, completed from reference TRBV5-4 and TRBJ2-2, reads ETGVTQSPTHLIKTRGQQVTLRCSSQSGHNTVSWYQQALGQGPQFIFQYYREEENGRGNFPPRFSGLQFPNYSSELNVNALELDDSALYLCASSVDSNTGELFFGEGSRLTVL.

This CDR3 is CASSRGDYGYTF. CDR3 DNA: TGTGCCAGCAGTCGGGGGGACTATGGCTACACCTTC. The rearrangement links TRBV3-1 (or the pseudogene TRBV3-2) to TRBJ1-2; tentative D call: TRBD1 (5 bases). This CDR3 region has 12 residues. Germline values: CDR1 LGHDT, CDR2 YNNKEL (reference sequence). Trimming stripped 6 bases from V and 3 bases from J, with 8 bases between.

This clone has a handful of counts. The gene calls are TRBV2 and TRBJ2-1; tentative D call: TRBD2 (6 bases). Trimming took 6 bases from V and 8 from J, leaving 20 bases between them. Germline loops: CDR1 SNHLY, CDR2 FYNNEI. CDR3 size: 15 residues. The DNA for the CDR3 is TGTGCCAGCAGGAAAACTAGCTCCCGGGGCGATGAGCAGTTCTTC. Protein sequence: CASRKTSSRGDEQFF.

The V call is TRBV30, the J call TRBJ1-2; perhaps TRBD1 as D (6 bases). The CDR3 has 12 residues. Germline values: CDR1 GTSNPN, CDR2 SVGIG (reference sequence). V was clipped by 0 bases and J by 12 bases, with 14 bases between them. CDR3 region: CAWSVHSGENTF. As DNA, the CDR3 is TGTGCCTGGAGTGTCCATTCAGGGGAGAACACCTTC.

The chain uses TRBV19 and TRBJ2-1; 11 bases match TRBD2. Germline V gene sequence: CDR1 LNHDA, CDR2 SQIVND (reference sequence). The CDR3 is made up of 15 amino acids. Trimming removed 6 bases from V and 6 bases from J; junction bases left unmatched: 7. DNA for the CDR3: TGTGCCAGTAGCCTAGCGGGAGGTTTACCCAATGAGCAGTTCTTC. Translating it yields CASSLAGGLPNEQFF.

This clone was counted once. The chain links TRBV15 to TRBJ2-3, with no clear D. Germline CDR1 LNHNV, CDR2 YYDKDF (reference sequence). The CDR3 totals 15 residues. With 0 bases removed from V and 2 bases from J, the gap between germline ends came to 9 bases. DNA for the CDR3: TGTGCCACCAGCAGAGATCGAGAGTACACAGATACGCAGTATTTT. Protein sequence: CATSRDREYTDTQYF.

The V call is TRBV28, the J call TRBJ2-5; 12 bases map to TRBD2. With 3 bases clipped from V and 2 bases from J, the junction kept 4 bases outside the gene matches. Looked up from germline, CDR1 is MDHEN and CDR2 is SYDVKM. There are 16 residues in the CDR3. The CDR3 loop reads CASSFRLAGAQETQYF. The CDR3 DNA sequence: TGTGCCAGCAGTTTTCGACTAGCGGGAGCTCAAGAGACCCAGTACTTC.

The genes are TRBV6-5 and TRBJ1-2; TRBD1 matches at 10 bases. Germline V lookup: CDR1 MNHEY, CDR2 SVGAGI. The CDR3 length is 14 residues. After removal of 1 base from V and 8 bases from J, the junction contained 4 bases not matched to a gene. In DNA, the CDR3 is TGTGCCAGCAGTTACTTGGGACAGGGGAGCGGCTACACCTTC. Its translation is CASSYLGQGSGYTF.

The chain carries TRBV18 and TRBJ1-6, with TRBD1 matching 7 bases. CDR3 length equals 16 residues. Trimming at V came to 2 bases and at J to 3 bases, leaving 4 bases not matched to a gene. Germline values: CDR1 KGHSH, CDR2 LQKENI. The CDR3 DNA sequence: TGTGCCAGCTCACCAGGGGCAGGGGGCTATAATTCACCCCTCCACTTT. Protein product: CASSPGAGGYNSPLHF.

The J gene is TRBJ1-3, the V gene TRBV5-5; D is perhaps TRBD1 (6 bases). The germline V and J ends were trimmed by 2 bases and 1 base, with 7 bases remaining between them. The length of the CDR3 is 14 residues. Germline CDR1 is SGHKS and CDR2 is YYEKEE (reference sequence). CDR3 loop: CASSLTGSGNTIYF. CDR3 in DNA: TGTGCCAGCAGCTTAACAGGGTCTGGAAACACCATATATTTT.

The gene calls are TRBV5-1 and TRBJ2-3; 11 bases are a match to TRBD2. Germline-derived CDR1 and CDR2 are SGHRS and YFSETQ. The CDR3 runs 16 residues. After removal of 3 bases from V and 10 bases from J, the junction contained 13 bases not matched to a gene. The CDR3 reads CASSSLTSGALTAQYF. CDR3 nucleotides: TGCGCCAGCAGCTCGTTGACTAGCGGGGCCCTGACGGCGCAGTATTTT.

The V call is TRBV9, the J call TRBJ2-1; D is perhaps TRBD2 (5 bases). The CDR3 is 11 amino acids. Trimming cost V 2 bases and J 10 bases, with 7 bases left between them. Germline assignment: CDR1 SGDLS and CDR2 YYNGEE. The CDR3 DNA follows: TGTGCCAGCAGCGTCGGGGAGGAGCAGTTCTTC. Encoded protein: CASSVGEEQFF.

This chain connects TRBV6-5 to TRBJ2-1; maybe TRBD2 (5 bases). The germline V gene encodes CDR1 MNHEY and CDR2 SVGAGI. The CDR3 is 14 residues long. V lost 7 bases and J 5 bases, leaving 15 bases between the germline ends. The CDR3 loop reads CASMSYGVNNEQFF. The CDR3 DNA reads as TGTGCCAGCATGAGCTACGGGGTCAACAATGAGCAGTTCTTC.

J is TRBJ1-1 and V is TRBV28; 8 bases agree with TRBD1. The germline CDR1 and CDR2 sequences are MDHEN and SYDVKM. CDR3 length: 16 residues. Germline trimming cut 6 bases from V and 0 bases from J; bases unmatched to any gene: 9. The CDR3 DNA sequence: TGTGCCAGCAGGACAGGGGCGCGCGTCCTGAACACTGAAGCTTTCTTT. This encodes CASRTGARVLNTEAFF.

This clone was picked up a small number of times. This sequence joins TRBV28 and TRBJ1-3, with TRBD1 identical over 7 bases. V lost 5 bases and J lost 4; bases outside the gene matches: 11. There are 16 residues in the CDR3. Germline values: CDR1 MDHEN, CDR2 SYDVKM. CDR3 protein: CASSPGPGQSGNTIYF. Here the CDR3 DNA reads TGTGCCAGCAGTCCTGGACCGGGACAGTCCGGAAACACCATATATTTT. Together with reference TRBV28 and TRBJ1-3, the CDR3 gives the full variable domain: DVKVTQSSRYLVKRTGEKVFLECVQDMDHENMFWYRQDPGLGLRLIYFSYDVKMKEKGDIPEGYSVSREKKERFSLILESASTNQTSMYLCASSPGPGQSGNTIYFGEGSWLTVV.

The chain is built from TRBV7-3 and TRBJ2-2; D call uncertain. V lost 3 bases to trimming and J lost 1 base, with 3 bases between them. The germline CDR1 and CDR2 sequences are SGHTA and FQGTGA. CDR3 size: 13 residues. The CDR3 sequence: CASSFRNTGELFF. The CDR3 DNA reads as TGTGCCAGCAGCTTCAGGAACACCGGGGAGCTGTTTTTT.

The rearrangement links TRBV19 to TRBJ2-3, with TRBD2 matching over 7 bases. CDR3 size: 14 residues. The ends lost 6 bases at V and 2 bases at J; junction bases unmatched: 5. Germline loops: CDR1 LNHDA, CDR2 SQIVND (reference sequence). CDR3 sequence: CASSGSGVTDTQYF. As DNA, the CDR3 is TGTGCCAGTAGCGGGAGCGGGGTCACAGATACGCAGTATTTT.

The rearrangement links TRBV2 to TRBJ2-2; TRBD1 is a possible D gene (6 bases). Germline V gene lookup returns CDR1 SNHLY and CDR2 FYNNEI. The CDR3 is 13 residues long. Trimming cost V 6 bases and J 7 bases, with 12 bases left between them. The CDR3 region is CASSDRFSGELFF. CDR3 coding DNA: TGTGCCAGCAGCGACAGGTTTAGCGGGGAGCTGTTTTTT.

The chain is built from TRBV6-1 and TRBJ2-1; 9 bases align to TRBD1. Germline loops: CDR1 MNHNS, CDR2 SASEGT. The CDR3 is 14 residues long. J lost 10 bases, V lost 2 bases, and 6 bases had no gene match. The CDR3, as DNA: TGTGCCAGCAGTGAACCCGGGACAGGGCGAGAGCAGTTCTTC. Its translation: CASSEPGTGREQFF.

This sequence joins TRBV6-5 and TRBJ1-1; 8 bases align to TRBD1. This CDR3 has 12 amino acids. Per germline, CDR1 MNHEY and CDR2 SVGAGI. V gave up 6 bases and J gave up 4 bases; unmatched junction bases: 1. CDR3 protein: CASSDRGTEAFF. In DNA form, the CDR3 reads TGTGCCAGCAGCGACAGGGGCACTGAAGCTTTCTTT.

The chain uses TRBV4-2 and TRBJ2-2, with 8 bases that match TRBD2. The CDR3 spans 16 residues. The V segment lost 0 bases and the J segment 7 bases; nucleotides outside the gene matches: 7. From germline, CDR1 is LGHNA and CDR2 YNFKEQ. In DNA, the CDR3 is TGTGCCAGCAGCCAAGATGGGCTAGCGGGCTTCGGGGAGCTGTTTTTT. Protein sequence: CASSQDGLAGFGELFF.

The genes are TRBV7-9 and TRBJ2-7; D is perhaps TRBD2 (6 bases). V shed 4 bases and J shed 4 bases, with 23 bases lying between them. This CDR3 comprises 17 residues. Germline V gene lookup returns CDR1 SEHNR and CDR2 FQNEAQ (reference sequence). Here the CDR3 reads CASSSYGVGGLSYEQYF. DNA for the CDR3: TGTGCCAGCAGCTCATACGGTGTGGGAGGTCTATCTTACGAGCAGTACTTC.

J is TRBJ2-4 and V is TRBV6-2 or TRBV6-3, with 10 bases matching TRBD1. With V trimmed by 6 bases and J by 6 bases, 2 bases remained unmatched. This CDR3 is 13 amino acids long. Germline-derived CDR1 and CDR2 are MNHEY and SVGEGT. The CDR3 protein is CASSRTGGNIQYF. The CDR3 DNA is TGTGCCAGCAGCCGGACAGGGGGAAACATTCAGTACTTC.

V and J are TRBV19 and TRBJ2-1; 12 positions match TRBD2. The germline V gene has CDR1 LNHDA and CDR2 SQIVND (reference sequence). CDR3 size: 17 residues. J gave up 6 bases and V 6 bases, and 12 bases lay outside the gene matches. The CDR3 loop is CASSSGRSSGRGNEQFF. The CDR3 bases are TGTGCCAGTAGCTCAGGCCGTTCTAGCGGGAGGGGCAATGAGCAGTTCTTC.

This chain joins TRBV5-1 and TRBJ1-6, with TRBD1 matching 8 bases. The ends lost 6 bases at V and 7 bases at J; junction bases unmatched: 12. Germline assignment: CDR1 SGHRS and CDR2 YFSETQ. The CDR3 spans 16 residues. CDR3 coding DNA: TGCGCCAGCACGCCGACAGGGCAGGGGGCGAATTCACCCCTCCACTTT. This encodes CASTPTGQGANSPLHF.

The chain couples TRBV6-1 to TRBJ2-2; 11 bases fit TRBD2. The germline V gene has CDR1 MNHNS and CDR2 SASEGT. This CDR3 contains 15 residues. Trimming at V came to 2 bases and at J to 6 bases, leaving 2 bases not matched to a gene. The CDR3 DNA is TGTGCCAGCAGTGAACTAGCGGGAGGCGCCGGGGAGCTGTTTTTT. Translated, it gives CASSELAGGAGELFF.